One sample yielded the 31 T cell receptor beta chains listed below, sequenced in a study of metastatic and nonmetastatic thyroid tumors. No patient had received any treatment before thyroid surgery. MiXCR re-clonotyped the PCR reads for TCRdb. This table has tens of thousands of clones, roughly 15% appearing once. Sequencing was performed on blood. The source is a female donor with papillary thyroid cancer or a benign thyroid nodule (not recorded which). Some clones in this sample may be carry-over from other donors' samples.

This clone was detected many times. A much more abundant neighbour one base away suggests this may be a read error. The J gene is TRBJ2-3, the V gene TRBV6-4, with D possibly being TRBD1 or TRBD2 (6 bases each). Germline V gene sequence: CDR1 MRHNA, CDR2 SNTAGT. The CDR3 has 14 residues. The CDR3, as DNA: TGTGCCAGCAGTGAGGCTAGCGAGACAGGTACGCAGTATTTT. Translation: CASSEASETGTQYF.

In this sample, this clone is medium-sized. The chain joins TRBV2 to TRBJ2-7; D assignment may be TRBD1 or TRBD2 (5 bases each). The CDR3 loop spans 13 amino acids. Germline CDR1 and CDR2: SNHLY and FYNNEI. V was trimmed by 2 bases and J by 3 bases, leaving 8 bases between them. DNA of the CDR3: TGTGCCAGCAGTGAACGGGGCGGCTACGAGCAGTACTTC. Residues: CASSERGGYEQYF.

This chain connects TRBV5-6 to TRBJ2-1; D perhaps matches TRBD2 (5 bases). The CDR3 is 13 amino acids. Trimming removed 3 bases from V and 9 bases from J, with 13 bases in between. Germline V gene data show CDR1 as SGHDT and CDR2 as YYEEEE. CDR3 region: CASSYPTRSEQFF. The CDR3 nucleotides read TGTGCCAGCAGCTACCCCACTAGAAGTGAGCAGTTCTTC.

Ten or more counts support this clone. This sequence joins TRBV19 and TRBJ2-3, with 9 bases matching TRBD1. The trim removed 3 bases at V and 1 base at J, leaving 11 bases unmatched. This CDR3 is 18 amino acids long. Germline V lookup: CDR1 LNHDA, CDR2 SQIVND (reference sequence). DNA of the CDR3: TGTGCCAGTAGTATGGGGACAGGGAGGTTCAAAGGCACAGATACGCAGTATTTT. Protein sequence: CASSMGTGRFKGTDTQYF.

This clone was found many times. V is TRBV14 and J is TRBJ1-1; D may be TRBD1 (5 bases). CDR3 length equals 12 residues. Trimming cost V 4 bases and J 8 bases, with 11 bases left between them. Germline V gene data show CDR1 as SGHDN and CDR2 as FVKESK. For the CDR3, the DNA is TGTGCCAGCAGCCCCCGGGGCGGAGAAGCTTTCTTT. Its protein product is CASSPRGGEAFF.

The rearrangement links TRBV9 to TRBJ1-6; D is unclear. The CDR3 consists of 13 residues. Germline CDR1 SGDLS, CDR2 YYNGEE. The V end was cut by 0 bases, the J end by 12 bases, with 10 bases between. CDR3 nucleotide sequence: TGTGCCAGCAGCGTAGACTTGAAAGTACCCCTCCACTTT. Amino acids: CASSVDLKVPLHF.

This clone was counted at least ten times. The chain has TRBV6-1 and TRBJ1-1; D uncertain. This CDR3 comprises 12 residues. In germline, CDR1 is MNHNS, CDR2 SASEGT. The germline V and J ends were trimmed by 9 bases and 1 base, with 9 bases remaining between them. The DNA of the CDR3 is TGTGCCAGTACGGGCCAGAACACTGAAGCTTTCTTT. Protein sequence: CASTGQNTEAFF.

This chain links TRBV7-2 with TRBJ1-2; D remains unclear. Germline V gene lookup returns CDR1 SGHTA and CDR2 FQGNSA. Trimming removed 1 base at V and 4 bases at J, with 13 bases between. This CDR3 is 15 amino acids long. CDR3 nucleotides: TGTGCCAGCAGCTTAGGGTTCCGGGAGTTCTATGGCTACACCTTC. Translated, it gives CASSLGFREFYGYTF.

This clone was seen only a few times. A much larger clone differs by one base, so this may be a read error. The rearrangement joins TRBV6-2 or TRBV6-3 to TRBJ2-3; perhaps TRBD2 as D (6 bases). The CDR3 sequence is 15 residues long. Germline V gene lookup returns CDR1 MNHEY and CDR2 SVGEGT. Deletions cut 5 bases from V and 4 bases from J, with 16 bases between. In DNA, the CDR3 is TGTGCCAGCAGTCGTACGGGACTTCTGGCAGATACGCAGTATTTT. Translated, it gives CASSRTGLLADTQYF.

This clone was observed many times. The V gene is TRBV9, the J gene TRBJ1-1, with 10 nucleotides matching TRBD1. Germline V gene sequence: CDR1 SGDLS, CDR2 YYNGEE. This CDR3 comprises 15 residues. Trimming cost V 4 bases and J 3 bases; bases outside gene matches: 6. CDR3 amino acids: CASSTSGTGDTEAFF. CDR3 DNA sequence: TGTGCCAGCAGCACATCCGGGACAGGGGACACTGAAGCTTTCTTT.

This clone was detected many times. The rearrangement joins TRBV20-1 to TRBJ2-7; 10 positions agree with TRBD1. Trimming removed 2 bases from V and 5 bases from J; junction bases left unmatched: 3. The CDR3 loop spans 13 amino acids. The germline V gene has CDR1 DFQATT and CDR2 SNEGSKA (reference sequence). The CDR3 DNA sequence: TGCAGTGCTAGAAAGACAGGGGGCCACGAGCAGTACTTC. Encoded protein: CSARKTGGHEQYF.

There are many counts of this clone. CDR3 in DNA: TGTGCCAGCAGTTTTCGGACAGGGGGTAATTCACCCCTCCACTTT. As protein: CASSFRTGGNSPLHF. The chain couples TRBV28 to TRBJ1-6, with 10 bases lining up with TRBD1. This CDR3 has 15 residues. V was pared by 3 bases and J by 6 bases, with 2 bases of the junction left unmatched. Germline CDR1 is MDHEN and CDR2 is SYDVKM.

This clone was observed at least ten times. The CDR3 carries no conserved terminal phenylalanine or tryptophan, so it likely arises from a read error. CDR3 nucleotide sequence: TGTGCCAGCAGACAGGGTGGGGGAAATGAAAAACTGTTTTGT. Amino acids: CASRQGGGNEKLFC. This chain connects TRBV6-1 to TRBJ1-4; tentative D call: TRBD1 (6 bases). This CDR3 contains 14 residues. V gave up 6 bases and J gave up 5 bases, with 13 bases separating them. CDR1 and CDR2 from the germline V gene are MNHNS and SASEGT.

Ten or more counts support this clone. The chain employs TRBV11-2 and TRBJ2-3; D gene unclear. V shed 3 bases and J shed 2 bases, with 9 bases lying between them. The CDR3 length is 14 residues. Germline CDR1 is SGHAT and CDR2 is FQNNGV. The CDR3: CASSFRLPTDTQYF. DNA of the CDR3: TGTGCCAGCAGCTTTAGATTGCCCACAGATACGCAGTATTTT.

As regards this clone: The junction differs from germline at one of its ends, possibly a read error. V gene TRBV6-1 combines with J gene TRBJ2-5; D is unclear. This CDR3 comprises 13 residues. Germline lookup yields CDR1 MNHNS and CDR2 SASEGT. The CDR3 loop is CANMRQPQETQCF. The CDR3 DNA is TGTGCCAACATGAGGCAGCCTCAAGAGACCCAGTGCTTC.

This clone has only a few counts. Sequence at one end of the junction differs from germline and may be a read error. The J gene is TRBJ2-7, the V gene TRBV20-1, with 7 positions matching TRBD2. CDR3 size: 13 residues. Looked up from germline, CDR1 is DFQATT and CDR2 is SNEGSKA (reference sequence). The CDR3 DNA reads as TGCAGTGCTAGTATCTCAAGGGACTACGAGCGGTACTTC. Its translation is CSASISRDYERYF.

By sample fraction, this clone is medium-sized. The chain recombines TRBV12-3 or TRBV12-4 with TRBJ2-7; tentative D call: TRBD2 (7 bases). V shed 5 bases and J shed 7 bases, with 15 bases lying between them. The CDR3 contains 13 residues. CDR3: CASSREGVREQYF. The CDR3 nucleotides read TGTGCCAGCAGTAGGGAGGGGGTGAGGGAGCAGTACTTC.

In its sample, this clone was seen many times. The chain's CDR3 is CASSLIPGGDTQYF. CDR3 bases: TGTGCCAGCAGCTTAATCCCAGGGGGAGATACGCAGTATTTT. This chain uses TRBV7-8 with TRBJ2-3, with 7 bases identical to TRBD1. Germline CDR1 reads SGHVS; CDR2 reads FQNEAQ. The CDR3 runs 14 residues. Trimming at V came to 2 bases and at J to 5 bases, leaving 4 bases not matched to a gene.

This clone was recorded at least ten times. The chain joins TRBV6-1 to TRBJ1-4; D may be TRBD1 (5 bases). CDR3 length: 14 amino acids. Between the trimmed V and J ends, which lost 5 bases and 7 bases, there was a span of 14 bases. The V gene's germline CDR1 is MNHNS and CDR2 SASEGT. CDR3 in amino acids: CASSRARAGEKLFF. The DNA of the CDR3 is TGTGCCAGCAGTCGGGCCAGGGCAGGTGAAAAACTGTTTTTT.

This clone showed up many times. The chain carries TRBV20-1 and TRBJ2-1, with no clear D. Trimming removed 3 bases at V and 8 bases at J, with 11 bases between. Germline CDR1 is DFQATT and CDR2 is SNEGSKA (reference sequence). The CDR3 is 12 amino acids. CDR3 nucleotides: TGCAGTGCTAGGACCAGACGGGATGAGCAGTTCTTC. The encoded protein is CSARTRRDEQFF.

This clone was detected many times. The chain has TRBV2 and TRBJ2-2, with D maybe TRBD2 (6 bases). V was clipped by 4 bases and J by 7 bases, with 13 bases between them. CDR1 SNHLY and CDR2 FYNNEI come from the germline V gene. This CDR3 comprises 14 residues. In DNA, the CDR3 is TGTGCCAGCAGTGGGGGGACTCCCGACGGGGAGCTGTTTTTT. Translating gives CASSGGTPDGELFF.

This clone was found many times. A much larger clone differs by one base, so this may be a read error. This chain uses TRBV6-2 or TRBV6-3 with TRBJ2-5; D possibly corresponds to TRBD2 (6 bases). Looked up from germline, CDR1 is MNHEY and CDR2 is SVGEGT. V lost 1 base, J lost 1 base, and 10 bases lay in between. This CDR3 spans 15 amino acids. The CDR3 sequence is CASSYFSGGQETQYF. The CDR3 coding sequence is TGTGCCAGCAGTTACTTTTCCGGGGGCCAAGAGACCCAGTACTTC.

This clone was recorded a few times. Sequence at one end of the junction differs from germline and may be a read error. This CDR3 is also generated by other DNA sequences in the sample. This chain joins TRBV28 and TRBJ2-1, with 11 bases fitting TRBD2. The CDR3 contains 16 residues. CDR1 is MDHEN and CDR2 is SYDVKM in the germline V gene. Here the CDR3 DNA reads TGTGCCAGCAGTTCCGGGACTAGCGGTCCCAACAATGAGCGGTTCTTC. It translates to CASSSGTSGPNNERFF.

This clone was found many times. The CDR3 DNA is TGTGCCAGCAGCCAAGTGGGCTTACGGAGCTCCTACAATGAGCAGTTCTTC. It codes for CASSQVGLRSSYNEQFF. The rearrangement uses TRBV3-1 and TRBJ2-1; D is uncertain. The CDR3 is made up of 17 amino acids. V gave up 1 base and J gave up 0 bases, with 13 bases separating them. CDR1 LGHDT and CDR2 YNNKEL come from the germline V gene (reference sequence).

Ten or more counts support this clone. The chain recombines TRBV20-1 with TRBJ1-4; D gene ambiguous. Germline values: CDR1 DFQATT, CDR2 SNEGSKA (reference sequence). The ends were cut back, 3 bases at V and 8 bases at J, with 13 bases in the middle. The CDR3 runs to 13 residues. CDR3 amino acids: CSARTKVGEKLFF. For the CDR3, the DNA is TGCAGTGCTAGGACGAAGGTTGGCGAAAAACTGTTTTTT.

This clone was seen more than once but under ten times. Germline is not matched at one junction end, which may reflect a read error. The CDR3 DNA reads TGTGCCAGCAGCTTAGAAGGGCTCGAGGTAGAGACCCAGTACTTC. Its translation: CASSLEGLEVETQYF. J is TRBJ2-5 and V is TRBV12-3 or TRBV12-4; no firm D call. The CDR3 totals 15 residues.

The J gene is TRBJ2-7, the V gene TRBV6-2 or TRBV6-3, with 11 bases fitting TRBD1. The CDR3 length is 19 residues. Germline trimming cut 2 bases from V and 0 bases from J; bases unmatched to any gene: 12. In germline, CDR1 is MNHEY, CDR2 SVGEGT. Here the CDR3 reads CASSYVFGTGGPTSYEQYF. The CDR3 bases are TGTGCCAGCAGTTACGTTTTTGGGACAGGGGGGCCCACCTCCTACGAGCAGTACTTC.

A few counts support this clone. The chain carries TRBV2 and TRBJ1-1, with 7 bases aligning to TRBD1. Germline CDR1 is SNHLY and CDR2 is FYNNEI. This CDR3 comprises 15 residues. Losses at the gene ends were 0 bases for V and 0 bases for J; bases not matched to a gene: 1. The CDR3 sequence is CASSEAQGVNTEAFF. In DNA form, the CDR3 reads TGTGCCAGCAGTGAAGCTCAGGGGGTGAACACTGAAGCTTTCTTT. Using reference TRBV2 and TRBJ1-1 for the parts outside the CDR3, the full variable domain is EPEVTQTPSHQVTQMGQEVILRCVPISNHLYFYWYRQILGQKVEFLVSFYNNEISEKSEIFDDQFSVERPDGSNFTLKIRSTKLEDSAMYFCASSEAQGVNTEAFFGQGTRLTVV.

Regarding this clone: The junction does not match germline at one end; this may be a read error. The CDR3 loop reads CASGYGVSSGGANVLTF. For the CDR3, the DNA is TGTGCCAGCGGTTACGGTGTTTCCTCTGGGGGGGCCAACGTCCTGACTTTC. The rearrangement links TRBV6-5 to TRBJ2-6; no clear D. The CDR3 is 17 amino acids. Germline values: CDR1 MNHEY, CDR2 SVGAGI.

This clone was counted at least ten times. This chain joins TRBV7-9 and TRBJ2-5, with TRBD2 identical over 7 bases. Germline V lookup: CDR1 SEHNR, CDR2 FQNEAQ (reference sequence). This CDR3 has 15 amino acids. J was trimmed by 10 bases and V by 5 bases; bases with no gene match: 16. This CDR3 reads CASSTFSGSFEDQYF. For the CDR3, the DNA is TGTGCCAGCAGCACGTTTAGCGGGTCCTTTGAGGACCAGTACTTC.

This clone has ten or more counts. The rearrangement uses TRBV20-1 and TRBJ2-1; 14 nucleotides match TRBD2. Germline V gene sequence: CDR1 DFQATT, CDR2 SNEGSKA (reference sequence). The CDR3 loop spans 15 amino acids. Germline trimming cut 2 bases from V and 10 bases from J; bases unmatched to any gene: 7. The CDR3 nucleotides read TGCAGTGCTAGAAGGGGACTAGCGGGAGTTCGAGAGCAGTTCTTC. Protein product: CSARRGLAGVREQFF.